The 9 T cell receptor beta chains below were found in one sample sequenced in a study of cytomegalovirus exposure and HLA in healthy donors. The primer mix had 60 Vbeta and 13 Jbeta primers. Profiling relied on immunoSEQ multiplex PCR, and the TCRdb table lists in-frame clones only, not all of them. Of over 110,000 clones in the sample, roughly four fifths are singletons; the top ten hold approximately 2.4%. Sequenced: PBMCs. The receptors here all came from a male donor in good health and CMV-seronegative.

A few counts support this clone. The chain employs TRBV28 and TRBJ2-5; D might be TRBD1 (6 bases). Germline CDR1 is MDHEN and CDR2 is SYDVKM. This CDR3 contains 15 residues. Trimming stripped 3 bases from V and 5 bases from J, with 16 bases between. The CDR3 loop reads CASSLYTGSGETQYF. The CDR3 DNA reads as TGTGCCAGCAGTTTGTATACAGGGAGCGGCGAGACCCAGTACTTC.

The chain has TRBV6-1 and TRBJ2-5; no clear D. This CDR3 contains 17 residues. The V gene lost 4 bases and the J gene lost 5 bases, with 23 bases spanning the gap. Germline assignment: CDR1 MNHNS and CDR2 SASEGT. The CDR3 sequence is CASSGRVEEGVWETQYF. Written as DNA, the CDR3 is TGTGCCAGCAGTGGACGCGTCGAGGAAGGAGTGTGGGAGACCCAGTACTTC.

This clone was seen only once. J is TRBJ2-1 and V is TRBV7-3; a weak D match, TRBD2 (5 bases). Trimming pared 3 bases from V and 6 bases from J, leaving 15 bases between. This CDR3 is 15 amino acids long. Germline CDR1 is SGHTA and CDR2 is FQGTGA. CDR3 sequence (DNA): TGTGCCAGCAGCTTTGATACGGGAAAGCGCAATGAGCAGTTCTTC. It yields the protein CASSFDTGKRNEQFF.

V usage is TRBV4-3 and J usage is TRBJ2-5; the match to TRBD2 covers 7 bases. The J call may be wrong; the DNA end is better matched by TRBJ2-7. This CDR3 region has 15 residues. Per the germline V gene, CDR1 is LGHNA and CDR2 is YSLEER. CDR3 nucleotides: TGCGCCAGCAGCCAAGTGCTAGCGGAAGACTACGAGCAGTACTTC. This codes for CASSQVLAEDYEQYF.

This clone was counted a few times. V and J are TRBV13 and TRBJ2-1; unclear D gene. This CDR3 spans 13 amino acids. V lost 3 bases to trimming and J lost 7 bases, with 10 bases between them. CDR1 is PRHDT and CDR2 is FYEKMQ in the germline V gene (reference sequence). The CDR3 DNA sequence: TGTGCCAGCAGCTTCGGCTTGGAGAATGAGCAGTTCTTC. Encoded protein: CASSFGLENEQFF.

The CDR3 DNA sequence: TGTGCCAGCAGCCAGGGCTGGAATTCACCCCTCCACTTT. It specifies CASSQGWNSPLHF. The chain joins TRBV2 to TRBJ1-6; maybe TRBD1 (5 bases). CDR1 is SNHLY and CDR2 is FYNNEI in the germline V gene. The CDR3 is 13 residues long. Trimming stripped 6 bases from V and 7 bases from J, with 10 bases between.

This chain uses TRBV19 with TRBJ2-7; a weak D match, TRBD1 (5 bases). Germline V gene sequence: CDR1 LNHDA, CDR2 SQIVND (reference sequence). This CDR3 region has 15 residues. The V gene lost 3 bases and the J gene lost 5 bases, with 17 bases spanning the gap. Here the CDR3 DNA reads TGTGCCAGTAGTATTTTAGGCCGCAAGGGGCACGAGCAGTACTTC. Translating gives CASSILGRKGHEQYF. The variable domain in full, with the rest retrieved from reference TRBV19 and TRBJ2-7, is DGGITQSPKYLFRKEGQNVTLSCEQNLNHDAMYWYRQDPGQGLRLIYYSQIVNDFQKGDIAEGYSVSREKKESFPLTVTSAQKNPTAFYLCASSILGRKGHEQYFGPGTRLTVT.

The chain combines TRBV7-2 with TRBJ2-2; D might be TRBD1 (5 bases). V was trimmed by 2 bases and J by 9 bases, leaving 13 bases between them. Germline loops: CDR1 SGHTA, CDR2 FQGNSA. The CDR3 runs to 14 residues. CDR3 in amino acids: CASSLTRLDRELFF. The CDR3 nucleotides are TGTGCCAGCAGCTTAACGCGGCTGGACAGGGAGCTGTTTTTT.

The J gene is TRBJ2-7, the V gene TRBV28; D remains ambiguous. Between the trimmed V and J ends, which lost 4 bases and 3 bases, there was a span of 13 bases. The CDR3 covers 14 residues. Germline-derived CDR1 and CDR2 are MDHEN and SYDVKM. The CDR3 DNA is TGTGCCAGCAGTTCAGGCACAGAACGCTACGAGCAGTACTTC. The encoded protein is CASSSGTERYEQYF.